The source of this T cell receptor (beta chain) is a study of chemoradiotherapy in HPV16-positive cancers. The method was immunoSEQ multiplex PCR; TCRdb's version includes in-frame clones alone and lacks a portion of them. The sample has 7,000 to 10,000 clones; around 84% are singletons. Germline CDR1 and CDR2: SEHNR and FQNEAQ (reference sequence). This CDR3 is 14 amino acids long. V lost 2 bases to trimming and J lost 14 bases; unmatched junction nucleotides: 11. Here the sequenced sample was tumor tissue, taken from a patient who underwent chemoradiotherapy. The TCR sequence derives from a human donor with HPV-associated anogenital cancer. The V call is TRBV7-9, the J call TRBJ1-2, with TRBD1 matching 10 bases. This chain's CDR3 is CASSLTSDRGRYTF. The DNA of the CDR3 is TGTGCCAGCAGCTTAACCTCGGACAGGGGGAGGTATACCTTC.